The source of this T cell receptor (beta chain) is a study of long-term antiretroviral therapy in people with HIV. An immunoSEQ assay, version v3.0, was performed at survey level. Using immunoSEQ multiplex PCR, the repertoire was profiled, and TCRdb retains in-frame clones only, with some absent. The sample has tens of thousands of clones, 75% to 85% seen once; the top ten hold about 18%. Treated in the United States were all of the participants with HIV. Trimming took off 0 bases at V and 2 bases at J, with 16 bases between the two ends. CDR3 length equals 17 residues. Germline CDR1 and CDR2: MGHRA and YSYEKL.

This chain connects TRBV4-1 to TRBJ2-5; D is undetermined. The source of this sequence is a man aged 18 to 29 with HIV. The sequencing used unsorted PBMCs, collected 0.1 years before starting antiretroviral therapy. CDR3 loop: CASSQDPLGGIQETQYF. CDR3 sequence (DNA): TGCGCCAGCAGCCAAGATCCCCTTGGCGGCATACAAGAGACCCAGTACTTC.